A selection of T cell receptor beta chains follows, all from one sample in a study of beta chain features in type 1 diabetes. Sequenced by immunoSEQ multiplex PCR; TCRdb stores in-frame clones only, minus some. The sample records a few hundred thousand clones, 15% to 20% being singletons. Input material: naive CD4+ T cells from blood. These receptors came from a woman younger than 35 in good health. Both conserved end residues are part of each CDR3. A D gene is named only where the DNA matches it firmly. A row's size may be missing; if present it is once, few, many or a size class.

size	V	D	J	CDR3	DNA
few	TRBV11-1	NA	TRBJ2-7	CASSLGANLIYEQYF	TGTGCCAGCAGCTTAGGAGCTAATCTCATCTACGAGCAGTACTTC
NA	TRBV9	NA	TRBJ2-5	CASSVAAGRETQYF	TGTGCCAGCAGCGTAGCTGCAGGCAGGGAGACCCAGTACTTC
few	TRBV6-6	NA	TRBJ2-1	CASSSPGVPEQFF	TGTGCCAGCAGCTCCCCGGGGGTCCCAGAGCAGTTCTTC
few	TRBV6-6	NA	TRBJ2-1	CASTISRGANEQFF	TGTGCCAGCACCATCTCCCGCGGAGCCAATGAGCAGTTCTTC
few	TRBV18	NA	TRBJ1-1	CASSPRRDTEAFF	TGTGCCAGCTCACCAAGGAGGGACACTGAAGCTTTCTTT
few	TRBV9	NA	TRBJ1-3	CASSATIAGNTIYF	TGTGCCAGCAGCGCAACTATTGCGGGAAACACCATATATTTT
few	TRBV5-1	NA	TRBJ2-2	CASSPNAGSENTGELFF	TGCGCCAGCAGCCCTAACGCGGGGTCGGAGAACACCGGGGAGCTGTTTTTT
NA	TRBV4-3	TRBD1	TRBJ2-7	CASSQDLNRGMYEQYF	TGCGCCAGCAGCCAAGATTTGAACAGGGGAATGTACGAGCAGTACTTC
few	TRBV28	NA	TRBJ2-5	CASRSRGETQYF	TGTGCCAGCAGGTCCAGGGGAGAGACCCAGTACTTC
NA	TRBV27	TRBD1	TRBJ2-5	CASSFPTGGRETQYF	TGTGCCAGCAGTTTCCCGACAGGGGGCAGGGAGACCCAGTACTTC
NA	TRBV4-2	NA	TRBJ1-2	CASSPSGQSYGYTF	TGTGCCAGCAGCCCCTCAGGACAGTCTTATGGCTACACCTTC
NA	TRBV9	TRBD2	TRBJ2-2	CASSVLSGKNTGELFF	TGTGCCAGCAGCGTACTAAGCGGGAAGAACACCGGGGAGCTGTTTTTT
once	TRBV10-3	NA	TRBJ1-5	CAIREREEDQPQHF	TGTGCCATCAGAGAGAGGGAGGAGGATCAGCCCCAGCATTTT
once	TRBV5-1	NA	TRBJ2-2	CASSPSGGYTGELFF	TGCGCCAGCAGCCCGTCTGGCGGATACACCGGGGAGCTGTTTTTT
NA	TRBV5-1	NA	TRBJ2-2	CASTKGAGDSGELFF	TGCGCCAGCACCAAGGGCGCAGGGGATTCCGGGGAGCTGTTTTTT
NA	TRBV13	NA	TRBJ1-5	CASSLGQGGQPQHF	TGTGCCAGCAGCTTAGGGCAGGGAGGTCAGCCCCAGCATTTT
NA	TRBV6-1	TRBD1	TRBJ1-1	CATRDRVNTEAFF	TGTGCCACCCGGGACAGGGTGAACACTGAAGCTTTCTTT
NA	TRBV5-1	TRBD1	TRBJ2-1	CASSLPPDRGVSEQFF	TGCGCCAGCAGCTTGCCCCCGGACAGGGGTGTAAGTGAGCAGTTCTTC
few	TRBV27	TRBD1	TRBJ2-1	CASSERTGSYYNEQFF	TGTGCCAGCAGTGAACGGACAGGGAGTTACTACAATGAGCAGTTCTTC
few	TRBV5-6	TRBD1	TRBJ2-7	CASSLPNRDSYEQYF	TGTGCCAGCAGCCTGCCAAACCGGGACAGTTACGAGCAGTACTTC
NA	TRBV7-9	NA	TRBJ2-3	CASSFDSGSTDTQYF	TGTGCCAGCAGCTTCGATAGCGGTAGCACAGATACGCAGTATTTT
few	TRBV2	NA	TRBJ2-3	CASTRGVTDTQYF	TGTGCCAGCACCCGCGGGGTCACAGATACGCAGTATTTT
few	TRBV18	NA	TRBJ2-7	CASSPNTRGNEQYF	TGTGCCAGCTCACCCAATACTCGGGGGAACGAGCAGTACTTC
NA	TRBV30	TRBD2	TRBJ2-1	CAWSIGLATNEQFF	TGTGCCTGGAGTATAGGACTAGCGACGAATGAGCAGTTCTTC
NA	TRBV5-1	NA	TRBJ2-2	CASSLDAGSTGELFF	TGCGCCAGCAGCCTGGACGCAGGGTCCACCGGGGAGCTGTTTTTT
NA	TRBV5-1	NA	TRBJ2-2	CASSFTGSSGELFF	TGCGCCAGCAGCTTTACAGGTTCATCCGGGGAGCTGTTTTTT
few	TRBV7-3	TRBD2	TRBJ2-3	CASSFSPSGGVTSTDTQYF	TGTGCCAGCAGCTTTTCCCCTAGCGGGGGAGTTACTAGCACAGATACGCAGTATTTT
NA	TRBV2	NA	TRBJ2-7	CASEAGPYEQYF	TGTGCCAGCGAGGCGGGCCCCTACGAGCAGTACTTC
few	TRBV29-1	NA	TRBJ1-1	CSAVDSLNTEAFF	TGCAGCGCCGTGGACAGCTTGAACACTGAAGCTTTCTTT
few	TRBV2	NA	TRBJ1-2	CANTKIPGDGYTF	TGTGCCAATACGAAAATCCCAGGGGATGGCTACACCTTC
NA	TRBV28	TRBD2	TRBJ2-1	CASSPFSSGRGNEQFF	TGTGCCAGCAGCCCCTTCTCTAGCGGGAGAGGTAATGAGCAGTTCTTC
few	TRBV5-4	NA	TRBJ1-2	CASSLVGQGATF	NA
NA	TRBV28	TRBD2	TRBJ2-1	CASSSPIAGRDCEQFF	TGTGCCAGCAGTTCCCCCATTGCCGGGAGGGACTGTGAGCAGTTCTTC
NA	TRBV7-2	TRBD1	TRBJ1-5	CASSLAGGGQPQHF	TGTGCCAGCAGCTTGGCAGGGGGAGGTCAGCCCCAGCATTTT
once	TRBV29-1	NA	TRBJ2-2	CSVRGMSPGELFF	TGCAGCGTCCGGGGGATGAGTCCCGGGGAGCTGTTTTTT
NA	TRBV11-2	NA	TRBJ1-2	CASSLIAYGVGYGYTF	TGTGCCAGCAGCTTAATCGCATATGGAGTCGGATATGGCTACACCTTC
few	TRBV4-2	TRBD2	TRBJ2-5	CASSRGTSDQETQYF	TGTGCCAGCAGCCGCGGGACTAGCGACCAAGAGACCCAGTACTTC
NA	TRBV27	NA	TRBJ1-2	CASSLRGGRGYTF	TGTGCCAGCAGTTTACGGGGGGGCAGAGGCTACACCTTC
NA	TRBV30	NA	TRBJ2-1	CASNTGGFEQFF	TGTGCCTCAAATACCGGGGGTTTTGAGCAGTTCTTC
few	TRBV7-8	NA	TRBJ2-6	CASSLSWAGDSGANVLTF	TGTGCCAGCAGCTTATCATGGGCGGGTGACTCTGGGGCCAACGTCCTGACTTTC
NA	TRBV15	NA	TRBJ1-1	CATRGPRDTEAFF	TGTGCCACCAGAGGCCCCCGGGACACTGAAGCTTTCTTT
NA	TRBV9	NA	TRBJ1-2	CASSAQRSHGYTF	TGTGCCAGCAGCGCCCAACGGAGCCATGGCTACACCTTC